One and the same sample provided the 23 T cell receptor beta chains below, sequenced in a study of CD8+CD57+ T cells in acquired aplastic anemia. An expansion of CD8+CD57+ cells by flow cytometry had been shown in patients chosen for sequencing. Researchers used genomic DNA as the template to profile TCR beta VDJ and CDR3. TCRdb passed the reads through MiXCR, listing each CDR3 protein once. This sample has approximately 180,000 distinct CDR3 sequences, with 55% to 65% found just once. The specimen sequenced was sorted CD4+, CD8+, or CD8+CD57+ T cells (not recorded which) from PBMCs. The receptors here all came from a human donor with aplastic anemia.

There are many counts of this clonotype. This chain joins TRBV5-1 and TRBJ2-7; TRBD2 matches at 7 bases. Losses at the gene ends were 4 bases for V and 3 bases for J; bases not matched to a gene: 13. Germline CDR1 and CDR2: SGHRS and YFSETQ. The CDR3 extends over 16 amino acids. The CDR3 sequence: CASSIRLAERSYEQYF. DNA of the CDR3: TGCGCCAGCAGCATCCGACTAGCTGAAAGAAGCTACGAGCAGTACTTC. The full variable domain, its missing parts supplied by reference TRBV5-1 and TRBJ2-7, is KAGVTQTPRYLIKTRGQQVTLSCSPISGHRSVSWYQQTPGQGLQFLFEYFSETQRNKGNFPGRFSGRQFSNSRSEMNVSTLELGDSALYLCASSIRLAERSYEQYFGPGTRLTVT.

This chain joins TRBV20-1 and TRBJ1-1; 9 nucleotides agree with TRBD1. The CDR3 extends over 15 amino acids. Germline V lookup: CDR1 DFQATT, CDR2 SNEGSKA (reference sequence). Losses at the gene ends were 6 bases for V and 5 bases for J; bases not matched to a gene: 13. CDR3 amino acids: CSAPPGQGGDTEAFF. The CDR3 region has the DNA TGCAGTGCCCCGCCGGGACAGGGAGGAGATACTGAAGCTTTCTTT.

This clonotype occurred many times. The chain recombines TRBV19 with TRBJ2-1; no clear D. Deletions cut 5 bases from V and 7 bases from J, with 6 bases between. CDR1 is LNHDA and CDR2 is SQIVND in the germline V gene (reference sequence). The length of the CDR3 is 11 residues. The CDR3 DNA reads TGTGCCAGTAGTTTACTAAATGAGCAGTTCTTC. Encoded protein: CASSLLNEQFF.

This rearrangement joins TRBV4-2 to TRBJ2-7, with a possible D match to TRBD1 (5 bases). The CDR3 is 13 amino acids. The germline V gene encodes CDR1 LGHNA and CDR2 YNFKEQ. V was trimmed by 5 bases and J by 5 bases, leaving 13 bases between them. CDR3 nucleotides: TGTGCCAGCAGCTTTATTTACAGGAACGAGCAGTACTTC. Translating it yields CASSFIYRNEQYF.

The chain has TRBV19 and TRBJ1-5; the match to TRBD1 covers 8 bases. This CDR3 is 13 amino acids long. The V gene's germline CDR1 is LNHDA and CDR2 SQIVND (reference sequence). V dropped 3 bases and J dropped 6; count of bases not matched to a gene: 1. The CDR3 reads CASSIGTGQPQHF. CDR3 nucleotides: TGTGCCAGTAGTATTGGGACAGGTCAGCCCCAGCATTTT. Supplemented by reference TRBV19 and TRBJ1-5, the full variable domain reads DGGITQSPKYLFRKEGQNVTLSCEQNLNHDAMYWYRQDPGQGLRLIYYSQIVNDFQKGDIAEGYSVSREKKESFPLTVTSAQKNPTAFYLCASSIGTGQPQHFGDGTRLSIL.

The V gene is TRBV6-5, the J gene TRBJ2-7; D is perhaps TRBD1 (5 bases). Germline V gene data show CDR1 as MNHEY and CDR2 as SVGAGI. This CDR3 is built from 13 residues. The V end lost 4 bases, the J end lost 3 bases, and 10 bases lay between the germline ends. The CDR3 nucleotides read TGTGCCAGCAGTTTTGGCAGGGACTACGAGCAGTACTTC. This sequence encodes CASSFGRDYEQYF.

V usage is TRBV11-2 and J usage is TRBJ2-3; possible D gene TRBD2, 7 bases. Trimming removed 1 base at V and 1 base at J, with 21 bases between. The germline gives CDR1 SGHAT, CDR2 FQNNGV. The CDR3 covers 19 residues. CDR3 DNA: TGTGCCAGCAGCTTAGGGCTCGCGGGGGCTAACTTTGGCACAGATACGCAGTATTTT. Protein product: CASSLGLAGANFGTDTQYF.

V usage is TRBV19 and J usage is TRBJ2-6; the D gene is possibly TRBD1 (5 bases). V lost 4 bases to trimming and J lost 2 bases, with 9 bases between them. Germline CDR1 reads LNHDA; CDR2 reads SQIVND (reference sequence). The CDR3 is 15 residues long. The CDR3 DNA is TGTGCCAGTAGTACCGACAGCACTGGGGCCAACGTCCTGACTTTC. It yields the protein CASSTDSTGANVLTF.

This clonotype was recorded at least ten times. This chain joins TRBV5-1 and TRBJ2-7; TRBD2 aligns across 14 bases. Germline CDR1 SGHRS, CDR2 YFSETQ. The V segment lost 2 bases and the J segment 3 bases; nucleotides outside the gene matches: 1. CDR3 length: 15 amino acids. Here the CDR3 reads CASSFGTSGGYEQYF. In DNA, the CDR3 is TGCGCCAGCAGCTTCGGGACTAGCGGGGGCTACGAGCAGTACTTC. Filled out from reference TRBV5-1 and TRBJ2-7, the complete variable domain reads KAGVTQTPRYLIKTRGQQVTLSCSPISGHRSVSWYQQTPGQGLQFLFEYFSETQRNKGNFPGRFSGRQFSNSRSEMNVSTLELGDSALYLCASSFGTSGGYEQYFGPGTRLTVT.

The chain has TRBV20-1 and TRBJ2-3, with no clear D. CDR3 length: 14 residues. Germline V lookup: CDR1 DFQATT, CDR2 SNEGSKA (reference sequence). The V end lost 5 bases, the J end lost 7 bases, and 19 bases lay between the germline ends. This CDR3 reads CSAPFRGMGNTQYF. The CDR3 DNA reads as TGCAGTGCTCCTTTTAGAGGAATGGGGAATACGCAGTATTTT.

This clonotype appeared once. V gene TRBV13 combines with J gene TRBJ1-1; 8 bases are shared with TRBD1. With 3 bases clipped from V and 0 bases from J, the junction kept 6 bases outside the gene matches. The V gene's germline CDR1 is PRHDT and CDR2 FYEKMQ (reference sequence). The CDR3 sequence is 16 residues long. DNA for the CDR3: TGTGCCAGCAGCTTGGGAGACAGGGGATTGAACACTGAAGCTTTCTTT. Translation: CASSLGDRGLNTEAFF.

The chain has TRBV20-1 and TRBJ2-7, with D perhaps TRBD2 (6 bases). Trimming removed 3 bases at V and 0 bases at J, with 15 bases between. CDR3 length: 15 residues. Germline assignment: CDR1 DFQATT and CDR2 SNEGSKA (reference sequence). DNA for the CDR3: TGCAGTGCTAGTTCGCCTCTTAGCGGCTCCTACGAGCAGTACTTC. Amino acid sequence: CSASSPLSGSYEQYF.

V is TRBV24-1 and J is TRBJ2-3; 12 nucleotides align to TRBD2. Trimming took 10 bases from V and 7 from J; bases not matched to a gene: 11. This CDR3 is built from 15 residues. Germline-derived CDR1 and CDR2 are KGHDR and SFDVKD. In nucleotides, the CDR3 is TGTGCCACGAGCCCGACTAGCGGGAGTCGGAATACGCAGTATTTT. Translation: CATSPTSGSRNTQYF.

A remark on this clonotype: The junction and the germline gene differ at one end; a read error may be behind it. The rearrangement links TRBV20-1 to TRBJ2-1; TRBD2 aligns across 14 bases. Germline V gene lookup returns CDR1 DFQATT and CDR2 SNEGSKA (reference sequence). The CDR3 is 14 residues long. This chain's CDR3 is CSARGLAGGLEQLF. CDR3 DNA: TGCAGTGCTAGAGGACTAGCGGGGGGGCTTGAGCAGCTCTTC.

The genes are TRBV20-1 and TRBJ2-1, with a weak D call TRBD2 (6 bases). V was pared by 7 bases and J by 5 bases, with 15 bases between. The CDR3 sequence is 13 residues long. Germline loops: CDR1 DFQATT, CDR2 SNEGSKA (reference sequence). Written as DNA, the CDR3 is TGCAGTGGGGAGGCCAGTGTGCACAATGAGCAGTTCTTC. Translated, it gives CSGEASVHNEQFF.

The J gene is TRBJ1-6, the V gene TRBV7-3; 8 bases fit TRBD1. The CDR3 totals 16 residues. The J segment lost 6 bases and the V segment lost 8 bases, leaving 12 bases of the junction unmatched. CDR1 and CDR2 (germline): SGHTA, FQGTGA. This CDR3 reads CASSPRQGPSNSPLHF. In nucleotides, the CDR3 is TGTGCCAGCTCACCCCGACAGGGGCCAAGTAATTCACCCCTCCACTTT.

This clonotype has a count of ten or more. The V and J genes are TRBV2 and TRBJ1-5; no definite D call. The CDR3 is 13 amino acids. Trimming took off 6 bases at V and 0 bases at J, with 6 bases between the two ends. Germline V lookup: CDR1 SNHLY, CDR2 FYNNEI. The CDR3 reads CASRPFSNQPQHF. The CDR3 DNA sequence: TGTGCCAGCAGGCCCTTTAGCAATCAGCCCCAGCATTTT.

The gene calls are TRBV7-9 and TRBJ1-3; 7 nucleotides agree with TRBD1. CDR3 length equals 15 residues. V was pared by 5 bases and J by 0 bases, with 4 bases of the junction left unmatched. The germline V gene encodes CDR1 SEHNR and CDR2 FQNEAQ (reference sequence). CDR3 region: CASSTGTDSGNTIYF. DNA of the CDR3: TGTGCCAGCAGCACCGGGACAGACTCTGGAAACACCATATATTTT.

The V call is TRBV29-1, the J call TRBJ2-1; 11 bases align to TRBD2. Germline assignment: CDR1 SQVTM and CDR2 ANQGSEA. J gave up 4 bases and V 6 bases, and 2 bases lay outside the gene matches. The CDR3 totals 13 residues. The CDR3 sequence is CSVGTSGYNEQFF. The CDR3 nucleotides are TGCAGCGTGGGGACTAGCGGTTACAATGAGCAGTTCTTC.

This clonotype was seen only a few times. The V gene is TRBV27, the J gene TRBJ1-5, with no clear D. Germline V gene sequence: CDR1 MNHEY, CDR2 SMNVEV (reference sequence). The CDR3 totals 13 residues. Between the trimmed V and J ends, which lost 2 bases and 6 bases, there was a span of 8 bases. The CDR3 region has the DNA TGTGCCAGCAGTTTAAGCGCTAGTCAGCCCCAGCATTTT. Encoded protein: CASSLSASQPQHF.

The J gene is TRBJ2-7, the V gene TRBV2; either TRBD1 or TRBD2 may supply D (6 bases each). This CDR3 region has 17 residues. The V gene's germline CDR1 is SNHLY and CDR2 FYNNEI. Trimming removed 6 bases from V and 3 bases from J, with 24 bases in between. The CDR3 is CASRRGVGQPRVYEQYF. CDR3 bases: TGTGCCAGCAGGAGGGGGGTTGGGCAGCCCCGGGTCTACGAGCAGTACTTC.

The table lists this clonotype with many counts. The CDR3 region is CASKVALEQETQYF. The CDR3 nucleotides are TGTGCCAGCAAGGTGGCCCTGGAGCAAGAGACCCAGTACTTC. The chain carries TRBV27 and TRBJ2-5; D is ambiguous. Germline CDR1 reads MNHEY; CDR2 reads SMNVEV (reference sequence). This CDR3 has 14 residues. V was pared by 7 bases and J by 2 bases, with 14 bases between.

In its sample, this clonotype was seen many times. The rearrangement uses TRBV2 and TRBJ2-1; a weak D match, TRBD2 (6 bases). The V and J ends lost 6 bases and 3 bases respectively, with 12 bases between them. CDR1 and CDR2 (germline): SNHLY, FYNNEI. The CDR3 loop spans 14 amino acids. The CDR3 here is CASSSGRGYNEQFF. The CDR3 nucleotides are TGTGCCAGCAGCAGTGGGCGGGGCTACAATGAGCAGTTCTTC.